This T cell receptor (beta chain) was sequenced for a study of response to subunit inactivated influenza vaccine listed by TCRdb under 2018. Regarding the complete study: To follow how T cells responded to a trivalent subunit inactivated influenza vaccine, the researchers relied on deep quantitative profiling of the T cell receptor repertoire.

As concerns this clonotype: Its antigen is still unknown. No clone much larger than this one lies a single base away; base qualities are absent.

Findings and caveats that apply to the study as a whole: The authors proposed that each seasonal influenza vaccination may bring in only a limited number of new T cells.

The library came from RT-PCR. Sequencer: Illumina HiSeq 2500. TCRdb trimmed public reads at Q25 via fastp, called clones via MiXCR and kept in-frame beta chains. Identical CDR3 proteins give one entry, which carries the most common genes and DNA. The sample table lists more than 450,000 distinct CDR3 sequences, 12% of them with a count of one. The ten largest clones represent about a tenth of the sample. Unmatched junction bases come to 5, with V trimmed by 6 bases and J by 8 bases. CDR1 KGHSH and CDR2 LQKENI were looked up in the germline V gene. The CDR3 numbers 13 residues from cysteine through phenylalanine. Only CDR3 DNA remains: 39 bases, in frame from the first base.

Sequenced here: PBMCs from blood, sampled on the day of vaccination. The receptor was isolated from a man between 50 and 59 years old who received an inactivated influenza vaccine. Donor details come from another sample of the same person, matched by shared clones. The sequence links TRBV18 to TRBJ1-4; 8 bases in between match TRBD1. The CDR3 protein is CASSTGVAEKLFF. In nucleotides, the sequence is TGTGCCAGCTCGACAGGGGTTGCGGAAAAACTGTTTTTT.